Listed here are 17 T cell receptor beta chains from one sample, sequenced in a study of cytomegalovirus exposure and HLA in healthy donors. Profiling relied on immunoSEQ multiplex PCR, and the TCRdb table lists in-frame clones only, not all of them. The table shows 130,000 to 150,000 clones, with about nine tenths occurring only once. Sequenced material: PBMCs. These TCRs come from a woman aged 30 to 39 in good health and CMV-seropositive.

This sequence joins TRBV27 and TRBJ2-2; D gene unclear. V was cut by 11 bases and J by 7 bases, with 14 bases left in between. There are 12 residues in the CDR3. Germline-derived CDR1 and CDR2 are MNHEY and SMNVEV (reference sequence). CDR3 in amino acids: CAASPPGGELFF. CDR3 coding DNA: TGTGCCGCGTCCCCCCCCGGCGGGGAGCTGTTTTTT.

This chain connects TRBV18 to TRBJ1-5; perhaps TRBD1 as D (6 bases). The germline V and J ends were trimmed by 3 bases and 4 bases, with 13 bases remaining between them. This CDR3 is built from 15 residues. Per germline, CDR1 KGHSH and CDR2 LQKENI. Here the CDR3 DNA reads TGTGCCAGCTCACCTTATGGACAGCAGAATCAGCCCCAGCATTTT. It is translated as CASSPYGQQNQPQHF.

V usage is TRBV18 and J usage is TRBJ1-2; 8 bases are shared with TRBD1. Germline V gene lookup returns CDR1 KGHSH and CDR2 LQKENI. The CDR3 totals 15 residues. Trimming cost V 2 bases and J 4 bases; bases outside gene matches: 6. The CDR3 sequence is CASSPGQGAGYGYTF. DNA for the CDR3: TGTGCCAGCTCACCAGGACAGGGTGCTGGCTATGGCTACACCTTC.

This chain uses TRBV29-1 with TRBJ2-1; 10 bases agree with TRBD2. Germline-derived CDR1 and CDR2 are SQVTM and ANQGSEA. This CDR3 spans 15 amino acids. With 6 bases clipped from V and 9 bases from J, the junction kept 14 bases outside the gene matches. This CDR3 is CSVSSGGARSSEQFF. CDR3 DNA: TGCAGCGTATCCAGCGGGGGGGCCCGTTCCAGTGAGCAGTTCTTC.

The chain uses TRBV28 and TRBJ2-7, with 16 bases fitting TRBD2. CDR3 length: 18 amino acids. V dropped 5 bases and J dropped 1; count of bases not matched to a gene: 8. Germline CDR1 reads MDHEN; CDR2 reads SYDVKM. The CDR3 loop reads CASSPWGLAGGTSYEQYF. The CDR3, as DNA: TGTGCCAGCAGTCCTTGGGGACTAGCGGGGGGGACTTCCTACGAGCAGTACTTC.

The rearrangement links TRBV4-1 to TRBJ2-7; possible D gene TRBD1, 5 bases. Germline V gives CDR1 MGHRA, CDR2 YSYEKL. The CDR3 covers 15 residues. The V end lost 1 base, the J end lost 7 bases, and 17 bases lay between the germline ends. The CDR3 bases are TGCGCCAGCAGCCAAGTGCCCCGACAGTCTACGGAGCAGTACTTC. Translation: CASSQVPRQSTEQYF.

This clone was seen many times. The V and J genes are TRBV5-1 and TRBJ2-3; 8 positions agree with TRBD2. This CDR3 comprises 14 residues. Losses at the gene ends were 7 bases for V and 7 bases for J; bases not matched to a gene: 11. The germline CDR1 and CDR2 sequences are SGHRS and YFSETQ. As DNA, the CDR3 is TGCGCCAGCTTTCCCACGGGAGGGCCCAATACGCAGTATTTT. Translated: CASFPTGGPNTQYF.

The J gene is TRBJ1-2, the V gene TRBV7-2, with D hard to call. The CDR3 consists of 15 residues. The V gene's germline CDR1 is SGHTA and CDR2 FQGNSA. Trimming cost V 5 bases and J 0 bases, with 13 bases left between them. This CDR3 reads CASSNPSGTNYGYTF. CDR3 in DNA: TGTGCCAGCAGCAACCCCTCGGGTACTAACTATGGCTACACCTTC.

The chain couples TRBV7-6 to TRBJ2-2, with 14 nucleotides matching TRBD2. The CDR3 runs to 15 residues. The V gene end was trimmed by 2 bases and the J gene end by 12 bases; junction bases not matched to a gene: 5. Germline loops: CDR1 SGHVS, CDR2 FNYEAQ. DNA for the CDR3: TGTGCCAGCAGCTTAACCGGGACTAGCGGGAGTCAGCTGTTTTTT. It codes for CASSLTGTSGSQLFF.

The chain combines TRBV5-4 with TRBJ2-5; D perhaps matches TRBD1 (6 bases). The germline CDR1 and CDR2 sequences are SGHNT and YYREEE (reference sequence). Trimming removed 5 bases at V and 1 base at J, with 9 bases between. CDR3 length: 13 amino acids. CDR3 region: CASRWGLQETQYF. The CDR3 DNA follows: TGTGCCAGCAGATGGGGGCTCCAAGAGACCCAGTACTTC.

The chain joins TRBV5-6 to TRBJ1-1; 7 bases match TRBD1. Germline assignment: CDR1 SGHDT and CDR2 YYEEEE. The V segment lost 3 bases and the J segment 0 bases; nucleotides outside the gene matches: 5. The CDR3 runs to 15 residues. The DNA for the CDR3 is TGTGCCAGCAGCTCCCTAGACAGGGTGAACACTGAAGCTTTCTTT. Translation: CASSSLDRVNTEAFF.

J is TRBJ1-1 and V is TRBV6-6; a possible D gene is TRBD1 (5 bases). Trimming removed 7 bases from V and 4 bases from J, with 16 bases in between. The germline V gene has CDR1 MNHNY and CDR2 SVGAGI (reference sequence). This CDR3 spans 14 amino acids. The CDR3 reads CASTPRAGTTEAFF. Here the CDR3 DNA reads TGTGCCAGCACACCCAGGGCGGGGACCACTGAAGCTTTCTTT.

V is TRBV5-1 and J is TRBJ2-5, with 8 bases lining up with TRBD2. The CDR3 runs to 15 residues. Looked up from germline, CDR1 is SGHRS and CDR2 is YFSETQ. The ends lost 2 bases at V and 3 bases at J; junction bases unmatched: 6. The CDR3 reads CASSFIAGREETQYF. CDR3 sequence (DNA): TGCGCCAGCAGCTTTATAGCGGGGAGGGAAGAGACCCAGTACTTC.

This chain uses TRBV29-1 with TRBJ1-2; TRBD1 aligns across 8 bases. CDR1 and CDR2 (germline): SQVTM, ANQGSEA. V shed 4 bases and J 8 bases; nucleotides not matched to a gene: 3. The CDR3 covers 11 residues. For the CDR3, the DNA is TGCAGCGTTGGACAGGGGATGGGCTACACCTTC. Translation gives CSVGQGMGYTF.

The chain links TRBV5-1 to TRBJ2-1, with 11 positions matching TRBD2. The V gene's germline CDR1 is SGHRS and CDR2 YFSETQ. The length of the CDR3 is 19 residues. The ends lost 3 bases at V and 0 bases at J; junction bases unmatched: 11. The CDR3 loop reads CASSSTGTSGTRSYNEQFF. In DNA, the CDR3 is TGCGCCAGCAGCTCTACCGGGACTAGCGGCACTCGCTCCTACAATGAGCAGTTCTTC.

The DNA of the CDR3 is TGTGCCAGCAGTGCCTTGACAGGGGGGAACACTGAAGCTTTCTTT. This gives the protein CASSALTGGNTEAFF. The chain joins TRBV2 to TRBJ1-1; TRBD1 agrees at 9 bases. V trimming: 4 bases; J trimming: 1 base; junction bases outside the gene matches: 4. Per the germline V gene, CDR1 is SNHLY and CDR2 is FYNNEI. The CDR3 loop spans 15 amino acids.

The CDR3 DNA reads as TGTGCCAGCAGCCCCCCGGGACTAGCGGGGACCCATGAGCAGTTCTTC. Its translation is CASSPPGLAGTHEQFF. The rearrangement joins TRBV28 to TRBJ2-1; 13 bases map to TRBD2. Germline lookup yields CDR1 MDHEN and CDR2 SYDVKM. This CDR3 has 16 amino acids. After removal of 6 bases from V and 8 bases from J, the junction contained 10 bases not matched to a gene.